The rows below give T cell receptor beta chains drawn from one sample of a study of response to subunit inactivated influenza vaccine. TCRdb re-called the RT-PCR reads through MiXCR, storing one row per CDR3 protein. The sample lists 430,000 or so distinct CDR3 sequences, approximately 10% occurring once. Material: PBMCs from blood, obtained 45 days after vaccination. These receptors all come from a man aged 50 to 60 who received an inactivated influenza vaccine. Both conserved end residues are part of each CDR3. D genes are given only for firm matches. Clone size appears in some rows only: once, few, many, or a class for an expanded clone.

V gene	J gene	clone size	D gene	CDR3 DNA	CDR3 protein
TRBV7-9	TRBJ2-2	.	TRBD2	TGTGCCAGCAGCTTGGTGCCGGGACTAGCGACGCCCGGGGAGCTGTTTTTT	CASSLVPGLATPGELFF
TRBV3-1	TRBJ1-4	.	.	TGTGCCAGCAGCCAAGAGGCAGGTTCAGGGTTTGGTAATGAAAAACTGTTTTTT	CASSQEAGSGFGNEKLFF
TRBV6-2/TRBV6-3	TRBJ2-7	few	.	TGTGCCAGCAGTTATTCATTAAACGAGCAGTACTTC	CASSYSLNEQYF
TRBV6-5	TRBJ1-1	few	TRBD1	TGTGCCAGCAGTAACACAGGGGCGAACACTGAAGCTTTCTTT	CASSNTGANTEAFF
TRBV25-1	TRBJ1-2	.	TRBD1	TGTGCCAGCAGTGACCCGGGACAGGTCAACTATGGCTACACCTTC	CASSDPGQVNYGYTF
TRBV20-1	TRBJ1-2	few	.	TGCAGTGCTACGGGACACCGTTTTTTTGGCTACACCTTC	CSATGHRFFGYTF
TRBV10-1	TRBJ2-3	many	.	TGCGCCAGCAGTGAGAGGACAGCTAGCACAGATACGCAGTATTTT	CASSERTASTDTQYF
TRBV20-1	TRBJ1-1	few	.	TGCAGTGCTCCTAACACGTACCGTGAAGCTTTCTTT	CSAPNTYREAFF
TRBV7-9	TRBJ2-7	.	.	TGTGCCAGCAGCTTAGCTTCACAAGACTACGAGCAGTACTTC	CASSLASQDYEQYF
TRBV6-1	TRBJ2-2	.	.	TGTGCCAGCTGGCAGGGGCTTGGCACCGGGGAGCTGTTTTTT	CASWQGLGTGELFF
TRBV4-1	TRBJ2-5	few	.	TGCGCCAGCAGCCAAGTAGTACCCACCCGGGAGACCCAGTACTTC	CASSQVVPTRETQYF
TRBV27	TRBJ2-2	few	.	TGTGCCAGCATGCGCGGGACGAACACCGGGGAGCTGTTTTTT	CASMRGTNTGELFF
TRBV28	TRBJ2-7	many	.	TGTGCCAGCACGACATATCTAGAACGGGCAGCGTCGGACTACGAGCAGTACTTC	CASTTYLERAASDYEQYF
TRBV10-3	TRBJ1-5	.	.	TGTGCCATCAGTGAAGGGGGAAGGACTCAGCCCCAGCATTTT	CAISEGGRTQPQHF
TRBV6-2/TRBV6-3	TRBJ2-7	.	TRBD1	TGTGCCAGCAGACTGACAGGGGGCTCTTCCTACGAGCAGTACTTC	CASRLTGGSSYEQYF
TRBV4-2	TRBJ2-7	many	.	TGTGCCAGCAGCCAAGGAGCCGTAGTCTACGAGCAGTACTTC	CASSQGAVVYEQYF
TRBV18	TRBJ1-4	.	.	TGTGCCAGCTCACCAGAAAGACCTCCCCTTAATGAAAAACTGTTTTTT	CASSPERPPLNEKLFF
TRBV7-2	TRBJ2-7	.	TRBD2	TGTGCCAGCAGCCCCGAGCGGGAGTCGTACGAGCAGTACTTC	CASSPERESYEQYF
TRBV28	TRBJ2-1	.	TRBD2	TGTGCCAGCAGTTCGGAGGGACTAGCGCCTGTGATATCCTACAATGAGCAGTTCTTC	CASSSEGLAPVISYNEQFF
TRBV28	TRBJ1-2	many	.	TGTGCCAGCAGTTTAGTTTCGGGCAGTACCCGATATGGCTACACCTTC	CASSLVSGSTRYGYTF
TRBV5-1	TRBJ2-5	few	TRBD2	TGCGCCAGCAGCTCCCGGGACTACAAAGAGACCCAGTACTTC	CASSSRDYKETQYF
TRBV7-8	TRBJ2-6	many	.	TGTGCCAGCAGCTCCGTCGTTTTGGGGTCTGGGGCCAACGTCCTGACTTTC	CASSSVVLGSGANVLTF
TRBV5-1	TRBJ2-5	.	TRBD1	TGCGCCAGCAGCGGGGGACAGGGGGCCCCAGAGACCCAGTACTTC	CASSGGQGAPETQYF
TRBV3-1	TRBJ2-1	few	.	TGTGCCAGCAGCCAGGAGGCAGACTTCTACAATGAGCAGTTCTTC	CASSQEADFYNEQFF
TRBV5-1	TRBJ2-1	.	TRBD1	TGCGTCAGCAGCGTGTTTAGTGACAGGGGCGACAATGAGCAGTTCTTC	CVSSVFSDRGDNEQFF
TRBV6-1	TRBJ2-2	many	TRBD1	TGTGCCAGCAGTAGAAACAGGGGGACGAACACCGGGGAGCTGTTTTTT	CASSRNRGTNTGELFF
TRBV6-5	TRBJ1-1	.	.	TGTGCCAGCACGTTAGGGGGGGCGCCGACTGAAGCTTTCTTT	CASTLGGAPTEAFF
TRBV9	TRBJ2-1	many	.	TGTGCCAGCAGCGGGATGACTCGGAGCTCCTACAATGAGCAGTTCTTC	CASSGMTRSSYNEQFF
TRBV7-2	TRBJ2-7	many	.	TGTGCCAGCAGCTTAGTCGCAGCCGCCTCCTACGAGCAGTACTTC	CASSLVAAASYEQYF
TRBV28	TRBJ1-5	few	TRBD1	TGTGCCAGCAGTACAGGGGGCCTGAATCAGCCCCAGCATTTT	CASSTGGLNQPQHF
TRBV7-2	TRBJ2-5	many	TRBD1	TGTGCCAGCAGCTTAGCGGCCGGACAGGGTGAGACCCAGTACTTC	CASSLAAGQGETQYF
TRBV29-1	TRBJ2-4	few	TRBD1	TGCAGCGTTGGGTACAGGGGTGCCAAAAACATTCAGTACTTC	CSVGYRGAKNIQYF
TRBV3-1	TRBJ2-1	few	TRBD2	TGTGCCAGCAGCCAAGGGACTAGCGGTAACAATGAGCAGTTCTTC	CASSQGTSGNNEQFF
TRBV20-1	TRBJ1-2	many	.	TGCAGTGCTAGCCGAGGGACCTATGGCTACACCTTC	CSASRGTYGYTF
TRBV12-3/TRBV12-4	TRBJ2-5	many	.	TGTGCCAGCAGGGTAGCCCCGGGACCCTCCTACTTC	CASRVAPGPSYF
TRBV15	TRBJ2-1	many	.	TGTGCCACCAGCAAAGATCCCTCCTACAATGAGCAGTTCTTC	CATSKDPSYNEQFF
TRBV12-3/TRBV12-4	TRBJ2-5	few	.	TGTGCCAGCAGTTTAGTTTGGGGGATCGAGACCCAGTACTTC	CASSLVWGIETQYF
TRBV5-1	TRBJ2-7	few	TRBD2	TGCGCCAGCAGCTTGGGAACATGGGACCCATCGGGGGGCGAGCAGTACTTC	CASSLGTWDPSGGEQYF
TRBV7-2	TRBJ1-2	.	TRBD1	TGTGCCAGCAGCTTAGCGGACAGGATCTTCGGACGGTACACCTTC	CASSLADRIFGRYTF
TRBV28	TRBJ2-1	many	TRBD2	TGTGCCAGCGCCGGGAGGACAACATACAATGAGCAGTTCTTC	CASAGRTTYNEQFF
TRBV7-8	TRBJ1-1	many	TRBD1	TGTGCCAGCAGCCCGGACAGGGTGAACACTGAAGCTTTCTTT	CASSPDRVNTEAFF
TRBV20-1	TRBJ1-5	many	.	TGCAGTGCTAGGGACCCTATTAGCAATCAGCCCCAGCATTTT	CSARDPISNQPQHF
TRBV29-1	TRBJ2-1	many	.	TGCAGCGTTGAACGTGAGCAGTTCTTC	CSVEREQFF
TRBV20-1	TRBJ2-2	few	.	TGCAGTGCTATAGACTCGGGGAGACACACCGGGGAGCTGTTTTTT	CSAIDSGRHTGELFF
TRBV12-3/TRBV12-4	TRBJ1-2	many	TRBD1	TGTGCCAGCAGGATGGGACAGGACTATGGCTACACCTTC	CASRMGQDYGYTF
TRBV11-2	TRBJ2-3	few	.	TGTGCCAGCAGCTTAGTGTCCCTAGACAGGTGGGCAGATACGCAGTATTTT	CASSLVSLDRWADTQYF
TRBV10-3	TRBJ2-3	few	TRBD1	TGTGCCAACCTGGCACAGGGGGACACAGATACGCAGTATTTT	CANLAQGDTDTQYF
TRBV6-6	TRBJ1-3	.	.	TGTGCCAGCAGTTACTCGATAGACACCATATATTTT	CASSYSIDTIYF
TRBV30	TRBJ2-1	.	TRBD2	TGTGCCTGTGACTTGGGAACTAGCGGGGTGGAGCAGTTCTTC	CACDLGTSGVEQFF